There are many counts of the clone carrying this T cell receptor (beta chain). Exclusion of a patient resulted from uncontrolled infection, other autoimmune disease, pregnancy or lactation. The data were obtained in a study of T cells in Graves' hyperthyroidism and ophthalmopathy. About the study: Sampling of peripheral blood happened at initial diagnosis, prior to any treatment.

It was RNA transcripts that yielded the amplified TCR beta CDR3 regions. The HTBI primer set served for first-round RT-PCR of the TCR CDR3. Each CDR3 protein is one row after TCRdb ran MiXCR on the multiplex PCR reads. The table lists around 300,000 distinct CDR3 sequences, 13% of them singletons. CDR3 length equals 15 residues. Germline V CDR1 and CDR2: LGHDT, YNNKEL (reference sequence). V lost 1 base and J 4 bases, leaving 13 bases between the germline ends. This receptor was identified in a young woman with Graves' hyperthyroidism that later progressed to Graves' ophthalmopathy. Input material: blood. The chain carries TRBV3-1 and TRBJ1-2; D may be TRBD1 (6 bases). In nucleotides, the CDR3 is TGTGCCAGCAGCCAAGGCAGGGGAGCGGGCTATGGCTACACCTTC. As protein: CASSQGRGAGYGYTF.